The 18 T cell receptor beta chains below were found in one sample sequenced in a study of OX40 agonist ivuxolimab in advanced cancers. Generated by immunoSEQ multiplex PCR, the TCRdb table keeps only in-frame clones and is missing some. Of roughly 63,000 clones listed, over 75% are singletons. Sequencing was performed on CD4+ or CD8+ T cells sorted from blood, taken in a trial of the OX40 agonist ivuxolimab. The receptors were gathered from an adult with an advanced solid tumor such as melanoma, head and neck, liver or kidney cancer.

The chain recombines TRBV5-1 with TRBJ1-5, with a tentative D call TRBD1 (5 bases). Germline V gene data show CDR1 as SGHRS and CDR2 as YFSETQ. CDR3 length: 14 residues. Trimming removed 0 bases at V and 5 bases at J, with 9 bases between. For the CDR3, the DNA is TGCGCCAGCAGCTTGGATTGGGGGGATCAGCCCCAGCATTTT. Residues: CASSLDWGDQPQHF.

The V and J genes are TRBV10-2 and TRBJ1-2; possible D gene TRBD1, 6 bases. Trimming took 4 bases from V and 0 from J, leaving 18 bases between them. CDR1 and CDR2 (germline): WSHSY, SAAADI. CDR3 size: 17 residues. In nucleotides, the CDR3 is TGCGCCAGCAGTGGCGCGGGGGGTTCAGGGGCTAACTATGGCTACACCTTC. Its protein product is CASSGAGGSGANYGYTF.

The chain joins TRBV7-9 to TRBJ2-1, with D perhaps assigned TRBD1 or TRBD2 (5 bases each). The V gene's germline CDR1 is SEHNR and CDR2 FQNEAQ (reference sequence). This CDR3 has 13 residues. V lost 2 bases to trimming and J lost 8 bases, with 10 bases between them. CDR3 sequence reads: CASSLRGVHEQFF. The CDR3 coding sequence is TGTGCCAGCAGCTTAAGAGGGGTCCATGAGCAGTTCTTC.

This clone was observed a few times. V usage is TRBV28 and J usage is TRBJ2-5, with TRBD1 as a possible D gene (5 bases). CDR1 and CDR2 (germline): MDHEN, SYDVKM. The CDR3 loop spans 13 amino acids. Trimming removed 2 bases at V and 2 bases at J, with 6 bases between. The CDR3 sequence is CASSLRQQETQYF. The CDR3, as DNA: TGTGCCAGCAGTTTAAGACAGCAAGAGACCCAGTACTTC.

The rearrangement joins TRBV7-2 to TRBJ2-5, with D possibly being TRBD2 (7 bases). The last part of the DNA fits TRBJ2-7 better; the J call may be wrong. The germline V gene encodes CDR1 SGHTA and CDR2 FQGNSA. This CDR3 has 16 residues. The DNA for the CDR3 is TGTGCCAGCAGCGCCAGTCGGGGAGGGGGATCGTACGAGCAGTACTTC. The encoded protein is CASSASRGGGSYEQYF.

This chain links TRBV29-1 with TRBJ2-3; TRBD2 is a possible D gene (5 bases). V was cut by 4 bases and J by 2 bases, with 10 bases left in between. Germline V gives CDR1 SQVTM, CDR2 ANQGSEA. The length of the CDR3 is 13 residues. CDR3 sequence (DNA): TGCAGCGTTGTCAGAGGGCCCACAGATACGCAGTATTTT. The encoded protein is CSVVRGPTDTQYF.

This chain uses TRBV11-3 with TRBJ2-1; unclear D gene. Trimming cost V 0 bases and J 0 bases, with 3 bases left between them. The CDR3 has 14 residues. Germline V gene data show CDR1 as SGHNT and CDR2 as YENEEA. This CDR3 reads CASSLDNSYNEQFF. The DNA for the CDR3 is TGTGCCAGCAGCTTAGATAACTCCTACAATGAGCAGTTCTTC.

The table lists this clone with a count of one. The chain couples TRBV5-1 to TRBJ1-2; 7 bases are shared with TRBD1. J lost 5 bases, V lost 3 bases, and 4 bases had no gene match. The CDR3 runs 13 residues. Germline V gene lookup returns CDR1 SGHRS and CDR2 YFSETQ. The CDR3 protein is CASSWDSVYGYTF. CDR3 nucleotides: TGCGCCAGCAGCTGGGACAGTGTGTATGGCTACACCTTC. Full variable domain (outside the CDR3, taken from reference TRBV5-1 and TRBJ1-2): KAGVTQTPRYLIKTRGQQVTLSCSPISGHRSVSWYQQTPGQGLQFLFEYFSETQRNKGNFPGRFSGRQFSNSRSEMNVSTLELGDSALYLCASSWDSVYGYTFGSGTRLTVV.

The chain employs TRBV5-1 and TRBJ2-7; either TRBD1 or TRBD2 may supply D (5 bases each). The V gene's germline CDR1 is SGHRS and CDR2 YFSETQ. CDR3 length equals 14 residues. The V end lost 6 bases, the J end lost 2 bases, and 15 bases lay between the germline ends. CDR3 in amino acids: CASKNRDRAYEQYF. As DNA, the CDR3 is TGCGCCAGCAAAAACCGGGACCGAGCCTACGAGCAGTACTTC.

In DNA form, the CDR3 reads TGCGCCAGCAGCGATACTGGGACAGGGGGGACTGAAGCTTTCTTT. It translates to CASSDTGTGGTEAFF. The chain combines TRBV10-1 with TRBJ1-1; 11 positions match TRBD1. CDR1 is WNHNN and CDR2 is SYGVQD in the germline V gene (reference sequence). The CDR3 covers 15 residues. With V trimmed by 6 bases and J by 5 bases, 8 bases remained unmatched.

The rearrangement links TRBV7-2 to TRBJ2-1; D uncertain. Trimming cost V 5 bases and J 2 bases, with 1 base left between them. In germline, CDR1 is SGHTA, CDR2 FQGNSA. CDR3 size: 11 residues. The CDR3 loop reads CASSPYNEQFF. In nucleotides, the CDR3 is TGTGCCAGCAGCCCCTACAATGAGCAGTTCTTC.

The chain couples TRBV6-1 to TRBJ1-5; perhaps TRBD1 as D (5 bases). The CDR3 extends over 14 amino acids. V gave up 2 bases and J gave up 5 bases, with 10 bases separating them. Germline CDR1 is MNHNS and CDR2 is SASEGT. The CDR3 DNA reads as TGTGCCAGCAGTGAACAGACGGGGGATCAGCCCCAGCATTTT. Translating it yields CASSEQTGDQPQHF.

On this clone itself: The same CDR3 is also encoded by other DNA sequences in this sample. The rearrangement joins TRBV7-2 to TRBJ1-3; D not certain. This CDR3 has 14 amino acids. Trimming took off 1 base at V and 1 base at J, with 5 bases between the two ends. Germline loops: CDR1 SGHTA, CDR2 FQGNSA. The CDR3 DNA sequence: TGTGCCAGCAGCTTAGGGTCTTCTGGAAACACCATATATTTT. Residues: CASSLGSSGNTIYF. Filled out from reference TRBV7-2 and TRBJ1-3, the complete variable domain reads GAGVSQSPSNKVTEKGKDVELRCDPISGHTALYWYRQSLGQGLEFLIYFQGNSAPDKSGLPSDRFSAERTGGSVSTLTIQRTQQEDSAVYLCASSLGSSGNTIYFGEGSWLTVV.

V and J are TRBV5-1 and TRBJ1-4; D gene unclear. CDR1 and CDR2 (germline): SGHRS, YFSETQ. The CDR3 covers 14 residues. V was cut by 4 bases and J by 4 bases, with 11 bases left in between. CDR3 in DNA: TGCGCCAGCAGCCCCGAAGGGCATAATGAAAAACTGTTTTTT. Translation gives CASSPEGHNEKLFF.

V and J are TRBV6-1 and TRBJ1-4; D remains unclear. The ends were cut back, 5 bases at V and 0 bases at J, with 10 bases in the middle. CDR3 length equals 15 residues. The V gene's germline CDR1 is MNHNS and CDR2 SASEGT. As DNA, the CDR3 is TGTGCCAGCAGTCCCCGTTGGGCAACTAATGAAAAACTGTTTTTT. This gives the protein CASSPRWATNEKLFF.

This chain uses TRBV6-1 with TRBJ1-2; no firm D call. Germline V gives CDR1 MNHNS, CDR2 SASEGT. The CDR3 totals 10 residues. With 2 bases removed from V and 5 bases from J, the gap between germline ends came to 0 bases. CDR3 bases: TGTGCCAGCAGTGAATATGGCTACACCTTC. Its translation: CASSEYGYTF.

The chain employs TRBV2 and TRBJ2-6; possibly TRBD1 for D (6 bases). Germline V lookup: CDR1 SNHLY, CDR2 FYNNEI. V dropped 7 bases and J dropped 0 bases, with 13 bases sitting between them. The CDR3 is 16 residues long. CDR3 bases: TGTGCCAGCAATGCCGGACAGCTCTCTGGGGCCAACGTCCTGACTTTC. Protein sequence: CASNAGQLSGANVLTF.

In this sample, this clone turned up a few times. CDR3 residues: CASSRTTGPQPQHF. The CDR3 nucleotides are TGTGCCAGTAGTAGAACGACGGGACCTCAGCCCCAGCATTTT. V is TRBV19 and J is TRBJ1-5; D might be TRBD1 (5 bases). With 4 bases removed from V and 6 bases from J, the gap between germline ends came to 13 bases. Per germline, CDR1 LNHDA and CDR2 SQIVND (reference sequence). The CDR3 extends over 14 amino acids. Looking up the rest from reference TRBV19 and TRBJ1-5 gives the full variable domain: DGGITQSPKYLFRKEGQNVTLSCEQNLNHDAMYWYRQDPGQGLRLIYYSQIVNDFQKGDIAEGYSVSREKKESFPLTVTSAQKNPTAFYLCASSRTTGPQPQHFGDGTRLSIL.